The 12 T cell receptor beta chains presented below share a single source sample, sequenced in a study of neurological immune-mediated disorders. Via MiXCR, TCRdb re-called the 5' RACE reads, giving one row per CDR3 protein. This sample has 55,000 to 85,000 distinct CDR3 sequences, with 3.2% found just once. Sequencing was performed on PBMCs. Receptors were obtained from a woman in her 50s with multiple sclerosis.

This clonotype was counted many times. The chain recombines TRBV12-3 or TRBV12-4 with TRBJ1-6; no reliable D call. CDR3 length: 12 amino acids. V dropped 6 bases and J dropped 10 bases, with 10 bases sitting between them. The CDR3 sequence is CASSFNWSPLHF. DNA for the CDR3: TGTGCCAGCAGCTTTAATTGGTCACCCCTCCACTTT.

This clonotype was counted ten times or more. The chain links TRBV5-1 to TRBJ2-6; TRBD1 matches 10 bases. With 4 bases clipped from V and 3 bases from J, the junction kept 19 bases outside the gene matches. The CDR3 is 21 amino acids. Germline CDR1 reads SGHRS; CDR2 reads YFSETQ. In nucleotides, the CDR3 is TGCGCCAGCAGCCGAGAGGACAGGGGGTCCAGGGGCCTTAGTGGGGCCAACGTCCTGACTTTC. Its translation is CASSREDRGSRGLSGANVLTF.

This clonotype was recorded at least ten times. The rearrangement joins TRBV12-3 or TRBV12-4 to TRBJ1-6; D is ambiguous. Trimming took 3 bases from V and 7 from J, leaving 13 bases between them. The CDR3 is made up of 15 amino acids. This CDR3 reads CASSLLLWENSPLHF. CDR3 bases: TGTGCCAGCAGTTTGCTGTTGTGGGAAAATTCACCCCTCCACTTT.

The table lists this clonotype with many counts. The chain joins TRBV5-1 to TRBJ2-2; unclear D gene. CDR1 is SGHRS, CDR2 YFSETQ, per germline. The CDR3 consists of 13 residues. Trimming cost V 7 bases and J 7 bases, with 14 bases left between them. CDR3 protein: CASSPAIIGELFF. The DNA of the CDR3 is TGCGCCAGCTCACCTGCCATAATCGGGGAGCTGTTTTTT.

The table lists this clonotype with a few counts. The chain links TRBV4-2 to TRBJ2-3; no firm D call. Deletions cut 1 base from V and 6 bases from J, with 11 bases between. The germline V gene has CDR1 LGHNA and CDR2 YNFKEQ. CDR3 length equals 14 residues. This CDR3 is CASSQVEWKDTQYF. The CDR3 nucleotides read TGTGCCAGCAGCCAAGTAGAGTGGAAGGATACGCAGTATTTT.

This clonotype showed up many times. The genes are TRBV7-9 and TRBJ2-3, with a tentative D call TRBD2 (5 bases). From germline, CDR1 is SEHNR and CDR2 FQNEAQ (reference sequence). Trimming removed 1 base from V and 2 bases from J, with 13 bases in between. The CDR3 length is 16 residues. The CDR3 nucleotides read TGTGCCAGCAGCTTAGACTTAGCGTTCGACACAGATACGCAGTATTTT. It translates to CASSLDLAFDTDTQYF.

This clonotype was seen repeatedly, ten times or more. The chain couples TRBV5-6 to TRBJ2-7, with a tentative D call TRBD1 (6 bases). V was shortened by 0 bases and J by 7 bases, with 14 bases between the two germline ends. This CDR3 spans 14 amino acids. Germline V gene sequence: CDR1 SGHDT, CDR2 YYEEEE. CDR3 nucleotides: TGTGCCAGCAGCTTGGGGGGGCCCGGGTGGGAGCAGTACGTC. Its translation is CASSLGGPGWEQYV.

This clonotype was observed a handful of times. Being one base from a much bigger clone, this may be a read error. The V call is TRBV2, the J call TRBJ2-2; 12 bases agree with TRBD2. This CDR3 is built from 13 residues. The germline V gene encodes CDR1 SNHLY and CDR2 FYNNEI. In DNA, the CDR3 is TGTGCCAGCAGTCGGACTAGCGGGGTGGAGCTGGTTTTT. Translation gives CASSRTSGVELVF.

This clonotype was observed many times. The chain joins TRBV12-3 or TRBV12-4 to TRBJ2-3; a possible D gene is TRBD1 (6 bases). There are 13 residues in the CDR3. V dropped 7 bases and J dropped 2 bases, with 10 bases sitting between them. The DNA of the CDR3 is TGTGCCAGCACTCAGGGGTTCACAGATACGCAGTATTTT. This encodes CASTQGFTDTQYF.

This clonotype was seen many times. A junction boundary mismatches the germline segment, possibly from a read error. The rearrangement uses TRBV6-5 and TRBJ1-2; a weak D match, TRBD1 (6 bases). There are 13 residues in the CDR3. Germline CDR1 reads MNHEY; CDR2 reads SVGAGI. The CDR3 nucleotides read TGTGCCAGCACCGCAACAGGGTCCTATAGCTACACCTTC. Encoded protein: CASTATGSYSYTF.

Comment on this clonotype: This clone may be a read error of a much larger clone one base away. This chain's CDR3 is CSAYVAGVENQYF. The DNA of the CDR3 is TGCAGTGCTTATGTAGCGGGAGTGGAGAACCAGTACTTC. This chain connects TRBV20-1 to TRBJ2-5; 9 bases agree with TRBD2. Germline V gene lookup returns CDR1 DFQATT and CDR2 SNEGSKA (reference sequence). The CDR3 has 13 residues.

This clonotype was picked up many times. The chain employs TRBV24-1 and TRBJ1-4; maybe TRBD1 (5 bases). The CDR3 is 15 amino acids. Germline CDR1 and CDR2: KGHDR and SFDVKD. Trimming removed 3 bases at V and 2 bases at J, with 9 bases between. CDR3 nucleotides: TGTGCCACCAGTGATCCCCGGGACACTAATGAAAAACTGTTTTTT. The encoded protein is CATSDPRDTNEKLFF.